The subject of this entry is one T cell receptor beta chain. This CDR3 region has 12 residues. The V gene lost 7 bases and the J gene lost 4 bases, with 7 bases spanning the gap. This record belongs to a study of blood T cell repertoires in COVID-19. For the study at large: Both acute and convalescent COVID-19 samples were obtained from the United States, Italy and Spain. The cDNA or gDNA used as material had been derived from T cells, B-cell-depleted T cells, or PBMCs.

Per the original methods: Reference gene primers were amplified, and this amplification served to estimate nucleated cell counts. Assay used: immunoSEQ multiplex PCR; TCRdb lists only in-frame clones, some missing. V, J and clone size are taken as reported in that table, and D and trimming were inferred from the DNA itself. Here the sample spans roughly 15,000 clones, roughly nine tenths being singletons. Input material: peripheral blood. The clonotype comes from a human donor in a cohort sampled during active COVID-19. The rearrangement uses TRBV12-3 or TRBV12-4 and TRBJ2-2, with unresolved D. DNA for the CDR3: TGTGCCAGCACCCAGATCACCGGGGAGCTGTTTTTT. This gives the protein CASTQITGELFF.